This entry lists 25 T cell receptor beta chains sequenced from one sample in a study of T cells in localized non-small cell lung cancer. Assay used: immunoSEQ multiplex PCR; TCRdb lists only in-frame clones, some missing. This repertoire shows 30,000 to 35,000 clones, just over 90% found once; its top ten account for less than 8%. The source material was peripheral blood, sampled before any cancer treatment. These receptors all come from a female donor of 60 years or more with stage I lung adenocarcinoma.

The chain joins TRBV19 to TRBJ1-2, with D maybe TRBD1 (5 bases). The CDR3 extends over 14 amino acids. Germline CDR1 reads LNHDA; CDR2 reads SQIVND (reference sequence). V was cut by 1 base and J by 5 bases, with 11 bases left in between. CDR3 residues: CASSIVVGGYGYTF. In DNA, the CDR3 is TGTGCCAGTAGTATAGTTGTGGGGGGGTATGGCTACACCTTC.

The rearrangement links TRBV11-3 to TRBJ1-1; a possible D gene is TRBD1 (6 bases). The CDR3 is made up of 17 amino acids. The V end lost 5 bases, the J end lost 2 bases, and 21 bases lay between the germline ends. Looked up from germline, CDR1 is SGHNT and CDR2 is YENEEA. The CDR3 nucleotides read TGTGCCAGCAGCCCACTCGGCCAGGGGTGGGAAAACACTGAAGCTTTCTTT. Translation gives CASSPLGQGWENTEAFF.

The gene calls are TRBV7-2 and TRBJ2-5; D not resolved. Trimming removed 0 bases at V and 5 bases at J, with 7 bases between. CDR1 and CDR2 (germline): SGHTA, FQGNSA. This CDR3 contains 13 residues. DNA for the CDR3: TGTGCCAGCAGCTTAGCTAGCTGGGAGACCCAGTACTTC. Translation: CASSLASWETQYF.

This sequence joins TRBV27 and TRBJ2-2, with TRBD2 matching over 8 bases. Per the germline V gene, CDR1 is MNHEY and CDR2 is SMNVEV (reference sequence). V lost 2 bases and J lost 6; bases outside the gene matches: 11. CDR3 length equals 17 residues. This chain's CDR3 is CASSLEGLGRSAGELFF. CDR3 nucleotides: TGTGCCAGCAGTTTAGAGGGACTAGGAAGGTCCGCCGGGGAGCTGTTTTTT.

This chain uses TRBV19 with TRBJ2-6; D is unresolved. The CDR3 spans 15 residues. The germline V gene has CDR1 LNHDA and CDR2 SQIVND (reference sequence). Trimming stripped 8 bases from V and 0 bases from J, with 11 bases between. The CDR3 region has the DNA TGTGCCAGTTCGTACACCCGCTCTGGGGCCAACGTCCTGACTTTC. It codes for CASSYTRSGANVLTF.

This clone was seen a few times. The chain has TRBV29-1 and TRBJ2-1; no firm D call. The CDR3 loop spans 13 amino acids. V lost 0 bases and J lost 9, with 12 bases in between. Germline V gene lookup returns CDR1 SQVTM and CDR2 ANQGSEA. In nucleotides, the CDR3 is TGCAGCGTTGAAGATCTTCCGGGTCGTGAGCAGTTCTTC. This translates into CSVEDLPGREQFF.

The chain has TRBV4-3 and TRBJ2-1; 15 bases agree with TRBD2. The CDR3 runs to 18 residues. Trimming removed 1 base from V and 4 bases from J; junction bases left unmatched: 5. From germline, CDR1 is LGHNA and CDR2 YSLEER. CDR3 region: CASSQGTSGGASYNEQFF. The CDR3 DNA is TGCGCCAGCAGCCAAGGGACTAGCGGGGGGGCCTCGTACAATGAGCAGTTCTTC.

V gene TRBV7-8 combines with J gene TRBJ2-7; D ambiguous. The CDR3 length is 14 residues. CDR1 is SGHVS and CDR2 is FQNEAQ in the germline V gene. Trimming removed 5 bases at V and 4 bases at J, with 15 bases between. The CDR3 spells CASSTRAPSYEQYV. CDR3 sequence (DNA): TGTGCCAGCAGCACCCGGGCCCCGTCATACGAGCAGTACGTC.

This chain connects TRBV7-2 to TRBJ2-6; D is possibly TRBD2 (5 bases). V lost 5 bases to trimming and J lost 4 bases, with 15 bases between them. Germline-derived CDR1 and CDR2 are SGHTA and FQGNSA. The length of the CDR3 is 16 residues. The CDR3 sequence: CASSPRTGSGANVLTF. CDR3 nucleotides: TGTGCCAGCAGCCCCCGGACTGGCTCAGGGGCCAACGTCCTGACTTTC.

The chain uses TRBV5-8 and TRBJ2-1; 7 bases fit TRBD1. The CDR3 spans 15 residues. Germline V gene sequence: CDR1 SGHTS, CDR2 YDEGEE. V lost 0 bases and J lost 7; bases outside the gene matches: 7. The CDR3 region is CASSLDLTGSNEQFF. CDR3 sequence (DNA): TGTGCCAGCAGCTTGGACCTGACAGGGTCAAATGAGCAGTTCTTC.

The rearrangement joins TRBV15 to TRBJ2-7; D is perhaps TRBD2 (5 bases). Germline V gene sequence: CDR1 LNHNV, CDR2 YYDKDF (reference sequence). Trimming cost V 0 bases and J 5 bases, with 11 bases left between them. The CDR3 covers 14 residues. CDR3: CATSRDLVGDEQYV. DNA of the CDR3: TGTGCCACCAGCAGAGATCTGGTGGGAGACGAGCAGTACGTC.

This rearrangement joins TRBV4-3 to TRBJ1-4; no clear D. Trimming stripped 5 bases from V and 5 bases from J, with 9 bases between. This CDR3 is 13 amino acids long. Germline lookup yields CDR1 LGHNA and CDR2 YSLEER. CDR3 coding DNA: TGCGCCAGCAGCGCGGCCGTGAATGAAAAACTGTTTTTT. Translated, it gives CASSAAVNEKLFF.

As to this clone: At one boundary the junction diverges from the germline segment, which might be a read error. The V gene is TRBV27, the J gene TRBJ1-2; the D is unclear. CDR1 MNHEY and CDR2 SMNVEV come from the germline V gene (reference sequence). The CDR3 runs to 14 residues. CDR3: CASSLISTNYDYTF. CDR3 sequence (DNA): TGTGCCAGCAGTCTAATTAGTACTAACTATGACTACACCTTC.

The chain joins TRBV6-5 to TRBJ2-7; 9 nucleotides match TRBD1. The length of the CDR3 is 15 residues. With 0 bases clipped from V and 3 bases from J, the junction kept 3 bases outside the gene matches. From germline, CDR1 is MNHEY and CDR2 SVGAGI. CDR3 in amino acids: CASSYSGTGNYEQYF. In nucleotides, the CDR3 is TGTGCCAGCAGTTACTCCGGGACAGGGAACTACGAGCAGTACTTC.

For this clone: The same CDR3 also results from other DNA sequences found in this sample. The genes are TRBV6-6 and TRBJ1-1; no reliable D call. V was trimmed by 0 bases and J by 5 bases, leaving 4 bases between them. Germline values: CDR1 MNHNY, CDR2 SVGAGI (reference sequence). The CDR3 has 12 residues. CDR3 sequence (DNA): TGTGCCAGCAGTTACTCTCGGACTGAAGCTTTCTTT. It encodes CASSYSRTEAFF.

The chain employs TRBV7-6 and TRBJ2-7; possibly TRBD2 for D (5 bases). CDR1 is SGHVS, CDR2 FNYEAQ, per germline. There are 15 residues in the CDR3. Trimming removed 1 base from V and 2 bases from J, with 12 bases in between. The CDR3 DNA reads as TGTGCCAGCAGCTTAGGGGGTTTCGGGGCCTACGAGCAGTACGTC. Translating it yields CASSLGGFGAYEQYV.

The chain's CDR3 is CASSKAGSGASLGNEQFF. Written as DNA, the CDR3 is TGTGCCAGCAGTAAAGCGGGATCGGGAGCCTCTTTGGGGAATGAGCAGTTCTTC. J is TRBJ2-1 and V is TRBV7-9, with 7 bases aligning to TRBD2. The CDR3 length is 18 residues. Losses at the gene ends were 6 bases for V and 7 bases for J; bases not matched to a gene: 21. CDR1 is SEHNR, CDR2 FQNEAQ, per germline (reference sequence).

The sample holds one count of this clone. The chain combines TRBV18 with TRBJ2-5; possible D gene TRBD2, 5 bases. The CDR3 covers 14 residues. Trimming stripped 3 bases from V and 5 bases from J, with 13 bases between. Germline CDR1 is KGHSH and CDR2 is LQKENI. The CDR3 DNA sequence: TGTGCCAGCTCACCCAACGAGGGCTGGGAGACCCAGTACTTC. This encodes CASSPNEGWETQYF. Full variable domain (outside the CDR3, taken from reference TRBV18 and TRBJ2-5): NAGVMQNPRHLVRRRGQEARLRCSPMKGHSHVYWYRQLPEEGLKFMVYLQKENIIDESGMPKERFSAEFPKEGPSILRIQQVVRGDSAAYFCASSPNEGWETQYFGPGTRLLVL.

This rearrangement joins TRBV15 to TRBJ2-7; 7 bases map to TRBD2. Per the germline V gene, CDR1 is LNHNV and CDR2 is YYDKDF (reference sequence). This CDR3 has 15 residues. The J segment lost 0 bases and the V segment lost 3 bases, leaving 5 bases of the junction unmatched. The CDR3 is CATSSGGGSSYEQYV. In DNA, the CDR3 is TGTGCCACCAGCAGTGGGGGGGGGTCCTCCTACGAGCAGTACGTC.

This clone has a single count. The V gene is TRBV4-1, the J gene TRBJ2-5; D is tentatively TRBD1 or TRBD2 (5 bases each). The CDR3 spans 16 residues. V was clipped by 4 bases and J by 2 bases, with 17 bases between them. Germline assignment: CDR1 MGHRA and CDR2 YSYEKL. CDR3 nucleotide sequence: TGCGCCAGCAGCCCTAACTCCGGGACCCAGCAAGAGACCCAGTACTTC. Amino acid sequence: CASSPNSGTQQETQYF.

This chain links TRBV5-1 with TRBJ2-1; 13 bases are a match to TRBD2. J lost 1 base, V lost 3 bases, and 7 bases had no gene match. Germline V gene lookup returns CDR1 SGHRS and CDR2 YFSETQ. The CDR3 length is 18 residues. The CDR3 sequence is CASSSPGLAGLSYNEQFF. The CDR3 nucleotides read TGCGCCAGCAGCTCCCCGGGACTAGCGGGACTTTCCTACAATGAGCAGTTCTTC.

The CDR3 DNA follows: TGTGCCAGCAGTGGACAGGCTCTAGCCAAAAACATTCAGTACTTC. Protein sequence: CASSGQALAKNIQYF. This chain joins TRBV28 and TRBJ2-4; 7 nucleotides align to TRBD1. CDR1 is MDHEN, CDR2 SYDVKM, per germline. The CDR3 has 15 residues. V gave up 5 bases and J gave up 0 bases; unmatched junction bases: 4.

This clone was counted a single time. The chain carries TRBV4-1 and TRBJ1-4; 8 nucleotides line up with TRBD1. CDR3 size: 16 residues. Losses at the gene ends were 0 bases for V and 7 bases for J; bases not matched to a gene: 7. CDR1 is MGHRA, CDR2 YSYEKL, per germline. CDR3 DNA: TGCGCCAGCAGCCAAGAAGGACAGGGAACGGGTGAAAAACTGTTTTTT. This gives the protein CASSQEGQGTGEKLFF.

This sequence joins TRBV5-6 and TRBJ1-2, with unresolved D. This CDR3 is built from 14 residues. Germline lookup yields CDR1 SGHDT and CDR2 YYEEEE. V lost 0 bases and J lost 3, with 9 bases in between. The CDR3 nucleotides read TGTGCCAGCAGCTTGGAAAGAAGGGACTATGGCTACACCTTC. It encodes CASSLERRDYGYTF. Combining the CDR3 with reference TRBV5-6 and TRBJ1-2 gives the whole variable domain DAGVTQSPTHLIKTRGQQVTLRCSPKSGHDTVSWYQQALGQGPQFIFQYYEEEERQRGNFPDRFSGHQFPNYSSELNVNALLLGDSALYLCASSLERRDYGYTFGSGTRLTVV.

The V call is TRBV7-9, the J call TRBJ1-2; the D gene is possibly TRBD1 (6 bases). This CDR3 region has 12 residues. V shed 5 bases and J shed 8 bases, with 12 bases lying between them. In germline, CDR1 is SEHNR, CDR2 FQNEAQ (reference sequence). The chain's CDR3 is CASSPGTKGYTF. CDR3 coding DNA: TGTGCCAGCAGCCCCGGGACAAAGGGCTACACCTTC.